This T cell receptor (beta chain) is drawn from a study of T cells after yellow fever vaccination. Germline V gene lookup returns CDR1 SEHNR and CDR2 FQNEAQ (reference sequence). The CDR3 contains 16 residues. V lost 5 bases, J lost 1 base, and 14 bases lay in between. TCRdb re-called the 5' RACE reads with MiXCR, one entry per CDR3 protein. The profile shows fewer than 350,000 distinct CDR3 sequences, around 4.5% of them singletons. The chain recombines TRBV7-9 with TRBJ2-2; weak D call: TRBD1 (6 bases). Sequenced material: PBMCs, taken 15 days after the yellow fever booster vaccination. The TCR comes from a man aged 18 to 29 who received the YFV17D yellow fever vaccine. CDR3 coding DNA: TGTGCCAGCAGCCATCCCGGGACACAGAACACCGGGGAGCTGTTTTTT. Residues: CASSHPGTQNTGELFF.